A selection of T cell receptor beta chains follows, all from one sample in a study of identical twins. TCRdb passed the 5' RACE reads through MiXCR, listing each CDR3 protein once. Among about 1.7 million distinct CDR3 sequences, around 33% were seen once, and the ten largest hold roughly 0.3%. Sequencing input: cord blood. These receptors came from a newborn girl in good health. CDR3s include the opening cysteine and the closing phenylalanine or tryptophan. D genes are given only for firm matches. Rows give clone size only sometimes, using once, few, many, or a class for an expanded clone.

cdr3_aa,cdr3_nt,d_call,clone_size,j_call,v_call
CASRGRQGRNIQYF,TGTGCCAGCAGAGGAAGACAGGGACGGAACATTCAGTACTTC,TRBD1,-,TRBJ2-4,TRBV2
CASSHLGLGELFF,TGCGCCAGCAGCCATTTGGGTCTAGGGGAGCTGTTTTTT,-,few,TRBJ2-2,TRBV4-1
CSVRQVWTDTQYF,TGCAGCGTGAGACAGGTCTGGACAGATACGCAGTATTTT,-,many,TRBJ2-3,TRBV29-1
CASSFRGTGSQETQYF,TGTGCCAGCAGCTTCCGCGGGACAGGGTCTCAGGAGACCCAGTACTTC,TRBD1,-,TRBJ2-5,TRBV2
CASSQGLRQTYEQYF,TGCGCCAGCAGCCAAGGTCTGAGACAAACCTACGAGCAGTACTTC,-,-,TRBJ2-7,TRBV4-1
CSARDLGLAETQYF,TGCAGTGCTAGAGATCTCGGCCTCGCGGAGACCCAGTACTTC,-,-,TRBJ2-5,TRBV20-1
CASGDRGNTIYF,TGTGCCAGCGGGGACAGGGGAAACACCATATATTTT,TRBD1,-,TRBJ1-3,TRBV6-1
CASSWDRGGLWNTEAFF,TGTGCCAGCAGCTGGGACAGGGGTGGTTTATGGAACACTGAAGCTTTCTTT,TRBD1,-,TRBJ1-1,TRBV6-2/TRBV6-3
CASSLTSVGQDEQYF,TGTGCCAGCAGCTTAACTAGCGTGGGTCAGGACGAGCAGTACTTC,TRBD2,-,TRBJ2-7,TRBV7-2
CASSLAIRQGPFF,TGTGCCAGCAGCTTAGCTATTCGACAGGGGCCGTTCTTC,TRBD1,-,TRBJ2-1,TRBV7-2
CSARGVSGNTIYF,TGCAGTGCTAGGGGGGTCTCTGGAAACACCATATATTTT,-,few,TRBJ1-3,TRBV20-1
CSVVYRGSTDTQYF,TGCAGCGTCGTCTACAGGGGCAGCACAGATACGCAGTATTTT,TRBD1,many,TRBJ2-3,TRBV29-1
CSADRTTSEQFF,TGCAGTGCCGACAGGACGACTAGTGAGCAGTTCTTC,-,few,TRBJ2-1,TRBV20-1
CASQLGGWNTEAFF,TGCGCCAGCCAATTGGGGGGATGGAACACTGAAGCTTTCTTT,-,few,TRBJ1-1,TRBV5-1
CASSLLAGEFF,TGTGCCAGCAGTCTGCTAGCGGGGGAGTTCTTC,TRBD2,-,TRBJ2-1,TRBV27
CATSRDSGLTYEQYF,TGTGCCACCAGCAGAGATTCGGGACTTACCTACGAGCAGTACTTC,-,few,TRBJ2-7,TRBV15
CAWKFGLNTEAFF,TGTGCCTGGAAATTCGGATTGAACACTGAAGCTTTCTTT,-,few,TRBJ1-1,TRBV30
CSARDFSYEQYF,TGCAGTGCTAGGGACTTCTCCTACGAGCAGTACTTC,-,many,TRBJ2-7,TRBV20-1
CASSLGQEGRASSYEQYF,TGTGCCAGCAGTTTGGGCCAGGAGGGACGCGCGAGCTCCTACGAGCAGTACTTC,-,-,TRBJ2-7,TRBV27
CASSQELAGEDEQYF,TGTGCCAGCAGCCAAGAACTAGCGGGAGAGGACGAGCAGTACTTC,TRBD2,-,TRBJ2-7,TRBV4-2
CSATLAGAGTGELFF,TGCAGTGCCACTCTAGCGGGAGCGGGCACCGGGGAGCTGTTTTTT,TRBD2,-,TRBJ2-2,TRBV20-1
CASSLDGTGSHGYTF,TGCGCCAGCAGCTTGGACGGGACAGGGTCCCATGGCTACACCTTC,TRBD1,-,TRBJ1-2,TRBV5-1
CANRGTVNTEAFF,TGTGCCAACAGAGGGACAGTTAACACTGAAGCTTTCTTT,TRBD1,-,TRBJ1-1,TRBV10-3
CSAPGLARSDTQYF,TGCAGCGCCCCGGGACTAGCGAGGTCCGATACGCAGTATTTT,TRBD2,few,TRBJ2-3,TRBV29-1
CSARDSRTLNTEAFF,TGCAGTGCTAGAGATAGTCGAACTTTGAACACTGAAGCTTTCTTT,-,-,TRBJ1-1,TRBV20-1
CSVEHPGQGLYEQYF,TGCAGCGTTGAACATCCTGGACAGGGTCTGTACGAGCAGTACTTC,TRBD1,-,TRBJ2-7,TRBV29-1
CSARGISSYNEQFF,TGCAGTGCTAGGGGGATAAGCTCCTACAATGAGCAGTTCTTC,-,few,TRBJ2-1,TRBV20-1
CASSEPSGSGFF,TGCGCCAGCAGTGAGCCAAGCGGGAGTGGGTTCTTC,TRBD2,-,TRBJ2-1,TRBV10-2
CASSIPTYQPQHF,TGTGCCAGTAGTATACCTACGTATCAGCCCCAGCATTTT,-,few,TRBJ1-5,TRBV19
CATSVGSNEQFF,TGTGCCACCAGTGTTGGATCCAATGAGCAGTTCTTC,-,-,TRBJ2-1,TRBV24-1
CASSLGGERQYF,TGTGCCAGCAGCTTGGGTGGGGAAAGGCAGTATTTT,-,-,TRBJ2-3,TRBV5-5
CASSEYQPGGRNTDTQYF,TGTGCCAGCAGTGAATATCAGCCAGGGGGTCGGAACACAGATACGCAGTATTTT,TRBD1,few,TRBJ2-3,TRBV25-1
CASRPVGFGYTF,TGTGCCAGCAGGCCCGTGGGGTTTGGCTACACCTTC,-,many,TRBJ1-2,TRBV7-9
CASSLQGATGNTIYF,TGTGCCAGCAGTTTACAGGGGGCAACTGGAAACACCATATATTTT,TRBD1,-,TRBJ1-3,TRBV6-6
CASSEGAGLNTEAFF,TGTGCCAGCAGTGAGGGGGCAGGGCTCAACACTGAAGCTTTCTTT,-,-,TRBJ1-1,TRBV2
CASSLWADQQETQYF,TGTGCCAGCAGCTTGTGGGCGGATCAACAAGAGACCCAGTACTTC,-,-,TRBJ2-5,TRBV7-2
CSVDLNEQFF,TGCAGCGTTGACCTGAATGAGCAGTTCTTC,-,many,TRBJ2-1,TRBV29-1
CASSFVRGGDGYTF,TGTGCCAGCAGCTTTGTCAGGGGAGGAGATGGCTACACCTTC,-,many,TRBJ1-2,TRBV11-2
CASSLAFTSGTQETQYF,TGCGCCAGCAGCTTGGCCTTTACTAGCGGGACCCAAGAGACCCAGTACTTC,TRBD2,many,TRBJ2-5,TRBV5-1
CASSSGGPLQETQYF,TGTGCCAGCAGCTCGGGGGGGCCACTACAAGAGACCCAGTACTTC,TRBD2,-,TRBJ2-5,TRBV5-4
CSAREWSGGVQETQYF,TGCAGTGCTAGAGAGTGGAGCGGGGGAGTCCAAGAGACCCAGTACTTC,TRBD2,-,TRBJ2-5,TRBV20-1
CASSAAGNPHNEQYF,TGTGCCAGCAGTGCCGCCGGTAACCCCCACAATGAGCAGTACTTC,-,-,TRBJ2-5,TRBV6-2/TRBV6-3
CASSLRGGGANTDTQYF,TGTGCCAGCAGCTTACGGGGCGGGGGGGCTAACACAGATACGCAGTATTTT,TRBD2,few,TRBJ2-3,TRBV7-2
CASSLRGPRSNTQYF,TGTGCCAGCAGTTTAAGGGGGCCCCGTTCTAATACGCAGTATTTT,TRBD1,few,TRBJ2-3,TRBV12-3/TRBV12-4
CAIKRTSGDTDTQYF,TGTGCCATCAAACGGACTAGCGGGGACACAGATACGCAGTATTTT,TRBD2,few,TRBJ2-3,TRBV10-3
CASSYRPDTQYF,TGTGCCAGCAGTTACCGGCCAGATACGCAGTATTTT,-,many,TRBJ2-3,TRBV5-4
CASSVTGGLDTDTQYF,TGTGCCAGCAGCGTAACGGGGGGACTCGACACAGATACGCAGTATTTT,TRBD2,-,TRBJ2-3,TRBV9
CAIRNRGMNTEAFF,TGTGCCATCAGGAACAGGGGAATGAACACTGAAGCTTTCTTT,TRBD1,-,TRBJ1-1,TRBV10-3
CASSESPGRETQYF,TGTGCCAGCAGTGAATCCCCAGGGCGCGAGACCCAGTACTTC,-,-,TRBJ2-5,TRBV25-1
CASSPHRQEALGTEAFF,TGTGCCAGCAGCCCACATAGACAGGAAGCCCTCGGAACTGAAGCTTTCTTT,-,-,TRBJ1-1,TRBV7-6
CASSTVPSSGANVLTF,TGCGCCAGCAGTACAGTCCCAAGCTCTGGGGCCAACGTCCTGACTTTC,-,few,TRBJ2-6,TRBV5-1
CASSLETPPSSYEQYF,TGTGCCAGCAGCTTAGAGACACCTCCTAGCTCCTACGAGCAGTACTTC,-,-,TRBJ2-7,TRBV7-8
CASSYSWRGHEQYF,TGTGCCAGCAGTTACTCCTGGCGAGGCCACGAGCAGTACTTC,-,-,TRBJ2-7,TRBV6-5
CAVADSYEQYF,TGTGCCGTAGCGGACTCCTACGAGCAGTACTTC,-,-,TRBJ2-7,TRBV10-3
CARTADTEAFF,TGTGCCAGGACGGCCGACACTGAAGCTTTCTTT,-,-,TRBJ1-1,TRBV2
CATSDDLAGGSYEQYF,TGTGCCACCAGTGATGATCTAGCGGGAGGAAGCTACGAGCAGTACTTC,TRBD2,many,TRBJ2-7,TRBV24-1
CASSGGLAGLTDTQYF,TGTGCCAGCAGTGGGGGACTAGCGGGGCTCACAGATACGCAGTATTTT,TRBD2,-,TRBJ2-3,TRBV12-3/TRBV12-4
CASSSPGTGPFSGNTIYF,TGTGCCAGCAGCTCTCCCGGGACAGGGCCTTTCTCTGGAAACACCATATATTTT,TRBD1,-,TRBJ1-3,TRBV7-9